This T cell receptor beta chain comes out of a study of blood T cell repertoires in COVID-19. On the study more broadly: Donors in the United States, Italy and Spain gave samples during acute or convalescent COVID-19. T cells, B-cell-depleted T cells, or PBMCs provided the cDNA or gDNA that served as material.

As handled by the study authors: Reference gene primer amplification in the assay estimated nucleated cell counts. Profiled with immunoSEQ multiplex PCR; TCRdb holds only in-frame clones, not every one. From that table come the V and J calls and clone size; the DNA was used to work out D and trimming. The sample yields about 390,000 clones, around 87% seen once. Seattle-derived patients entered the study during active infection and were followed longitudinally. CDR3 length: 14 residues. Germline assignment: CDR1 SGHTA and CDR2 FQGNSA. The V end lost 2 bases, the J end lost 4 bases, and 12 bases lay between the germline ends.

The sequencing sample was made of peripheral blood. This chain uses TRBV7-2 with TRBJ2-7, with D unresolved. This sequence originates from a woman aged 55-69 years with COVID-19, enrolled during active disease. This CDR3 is CASSLSQVVYEQYF. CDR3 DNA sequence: TGTGCCAGCAGCTTAAGTCAGGTCGTGTACGAGCAGTACTTC.